Listed here are 12 T cell receptor beta chains from one sample, sequenced in a study of T cell changes during pregnancy in multiple sclerosis. Generated by immunoSEQ multiplex PCR, the TCRdb table keeps only in-frame clones and is missing some. Among around 96,000 clones, around 93% were seen once, and the ten largest hold 2% to 2.5%. The sequencing used peripheral blood, collected in the third trimester of pregnancy. The receptor source for this set is a female donor with multiple sclerosis, enrolled in a pregnancy study.

The chain joins TRBV15 to TRBJ2-1; 8 nucleotides match TRBD2. Per the germline V gene, CDR1 is LNHNV and CDR2 is YYDKDF (reference sequence). Trimming removed 5 bases from V and 9 bases from J; junction bases left unmatched: 9. CDR3 length: 14 amino acids. The DNA of the CDR3 is TGTGCCACCAGCGGTAGCGGGACTAGAGCTGAGCAGTTCTTC. Residues: CATSGSGTRAEQFF.

The table lists this clone with a few counts. In DNA, the CDR3 is TGTGCCAGCAGCCAAGACGGGTCAGGGGGAAAAGCTTTCTTT. Protein: CASSQDGSGGKAFF. The chain joins TRBV4-2 to TRBJ1-1, with TRBD1 identical over 7 bases. CDR3 length equals 14 residues. Germline CDR1 and CDR2: LGHNA and YNFKEQ. The V gene end was trimmed by 0 bases and the J gene end by 9 bases; junction bases not matched to a gene: 7.

V and J are TRBV9 and TRBJ1-5; TRBD1 agrees at 7 bases. With V trimmed by 3 bases and J by 4 bases, 7 bases remained unmatched. The CDR3 is 15 residues long. CDR1 and CDR2 (germline): SGDLS, YYNGEE. The CDR3 nucleotides are TGTGCCAGCAGCGAAGGACAGGTCCTAAATCAGCCCCAGCATTTT. Translated, it gives CASSEGQVLNQPQHF.

The rearrangement links TRBV9 to TRBJ2-7, with 10 bases aligning to TRBD1. Germline loops: CDR1 SGDLS, CDR2 YYNGEE. V trimming: 3 bases; J trimming: 5 bases; junction bases outside the gene matches: 11. This CDR3 contains 16 residues. The CDR3 region is CASSARPGQGRDEQYF. For the CDR3, the DNA is TGTGCCAGCAGCGCCCGACCGGGACAGGGGAGGGACGAGCAGTACTTC.

The chain recombines TRBV30 with TRBJ1-1, with D possibly being TRBD1 (5 bases). Germline values: CDR1 GTSNPN, CDR2 SVGIG (reference sequence). This CDR3 region has 13 residues. V was shortened by 4 bases and J by 11 bases, with 20 bases between the two germline ends. Here the CDR3 DNA reads TGTGCCTGGATGTCTTCTAGGCCGGCAGGGGCTTTCTTT. It encodes CAWMSSRPAGAFF.

The chain links TRBV28 to TRBJ2-7; D remains unclear. V was pared by 4 bases and J by 4 bases, with 5 bases between. The CDR3 has 11 amino acids. Looked up from germline, CDR1 is MDHEN and CDR2 is SYDVKM. The CDR3 sequence is CASSSNYEQYF. CDR3 DNA sequence: TGTGCCAGCAGTTCAAATTACGAGCAGTACTTC.

The V gene is TRBV4-2, the J gene TRBJ1-2, with 10 nucleotides matching TRBD1. The CDR3 contains 15 residues. Germline-derived CDR1 and CDR2 are LGHNA and YNFKEQ. Germline trimming cut 4 bases from V and 1 base from J; bases unmatched to any gene: 3. Here the CDR3 reads CASSLGTGVNYGYTF. The CDR3 nucleotides are TGTGCCAGCAGCCTCGGGACAGGGGTTAACTATGGCTACACCTTC.

The chain links TRBV15 to TRBJ2-3; 9 nucleotides agree with TRBD2. Germline V lookup: CDR1 LNHNV, CDR2 YYDKDF (reference sequence). Losses at the gene ends were 1 base for V and 4 bases for J; bases not matched to a gene: 6. The CDR3 covers 16 residues. The CDR3 reads CATSRVSSGRPDTQYF. The CDR3 coding sequence is TGTGCCACCAGCAGAGTGAGTAGCGGGAGACCAGATACGCAGTATTTT.

This chain connects TRBV5-4 to TRBJ2-1; 7 bases are a match to TRBD1. V shed 4 bases and J 0 bases; nucleotides not matched to a gene: 7. Per germline, CDR1 SGHNT and CDR2 YYREEE (reference sequence). This CDR3 region has 16 residues. The CDR3 nucleotides read TGTGCCAGCAGCCCAGGGCAGGGGGTCTCCTACAATGAGCAGTTCTTC. This translates into CASSPGQGVSYNEQFF. Full variable domain (remainder filled in from reference TRBV5-4 and TRBJ2-1): ETGVTQSPTHLIKTRGQQVTLRCSSQSGHNTVSWYQQALGQGPQFIFQYYREEENGRGNFPPRFSGLQFPNYSSELNVNALELDDSALYLCASSPGQGVSYNEQFFGPGTRLTVL.

This chain links TRBV27 with TRBJ2-7; the match to TRBD1 covers 9 bases. CDR3 size: 15 residues. Unmatched junction bases numbered 9, after V lost 6 bases and J lost 3 bases. CDR1 and CDR2 (germline): MNHEY, SMNVEV (reference sequence). The CDR3 DNA reads as TGTGCCAGCAGGGCGCCGGGACAGGGTGGCTACGAGCAGTACTTC. Amino acids: CASRAPGQGGYEQYF.

The chain employs TRBV14 and TRBJ1-4; 7 bases map to TRBD1. After removal of 6 bases from V and 1 base from J, the junction contained 2 bases not matched to a gene. The CDR3 has 14 amino acids. Germline CDR1 and CDR2: SGHDN and FVKESK. CDR3 sequence: CASSRQGTNEKLFF. In DNA form, the CDR3 reads TGTGCCAGCAGTCGACAGGGAACTAATGAAAAACTGTTTTTT.

The V call is TRBV27, the J call TRBJ2-1; 10 nucleotides agree with TRBD2. Unmatched junction bases numbered 10, after V lost 6 bases and J lost 5 bases. Germline CDR1 and CDR2: MNHEY and SMNVEV (reference sequence). CDR3 length: 16 residues. The CDR3 here is CASSPYGLADDNEQFF. CDR3 sequence (DNA): TGTGCCAGCAGCCCATACGGACTAGCGGATGACAATGAGCAGTTCTTC.